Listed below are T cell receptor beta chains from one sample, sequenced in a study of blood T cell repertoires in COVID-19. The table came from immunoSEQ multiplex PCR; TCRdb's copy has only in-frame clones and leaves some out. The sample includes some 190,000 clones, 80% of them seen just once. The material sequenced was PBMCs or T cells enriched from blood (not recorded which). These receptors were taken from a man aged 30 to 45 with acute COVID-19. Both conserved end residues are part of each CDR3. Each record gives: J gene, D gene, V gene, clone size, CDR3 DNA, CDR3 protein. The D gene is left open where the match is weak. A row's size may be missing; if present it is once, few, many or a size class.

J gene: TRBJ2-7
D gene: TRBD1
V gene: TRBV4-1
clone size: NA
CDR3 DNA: TGCGCCAGCAGCCAGCCGGGACAGGGGTTGCAGGAGCAGTACTTC
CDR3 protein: CASSQPGQGLQEQYF

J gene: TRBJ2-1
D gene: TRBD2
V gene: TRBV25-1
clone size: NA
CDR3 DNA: TGTGCCAGCAGTGAATCGAGCGGGGGGGCCTGGAATGAGCAGTTCTTC
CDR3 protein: CASSESSGGAWNEQFF

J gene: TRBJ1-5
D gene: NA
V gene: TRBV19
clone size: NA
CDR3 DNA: TGTGCCAGTATGGGGTTCGGGCGGGGGAGCAATCAGCCCCAGCATTTT
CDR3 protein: CASMGFGRGSNQPQHF

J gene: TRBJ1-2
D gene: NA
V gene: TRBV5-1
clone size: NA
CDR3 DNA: TGCGCCAGCAGCTTGGGAGGCAGGGGCTCAGATGGCTACACCTTC
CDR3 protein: CASSLGGRGSDGYTF

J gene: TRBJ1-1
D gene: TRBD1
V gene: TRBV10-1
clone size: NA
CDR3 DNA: TGCGCCAGCTCCGACAGGGGTTTCGGTGAAGCTTTCTTT
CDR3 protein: CASSDRGFGEAFF

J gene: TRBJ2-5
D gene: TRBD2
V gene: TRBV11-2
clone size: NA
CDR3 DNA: TGTGCCAGCAGCTTTGGACTAGCGGGGGGGCCGCAAGAGACCCAGTACTTC
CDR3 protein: CASSFGLAGGPQETQYF

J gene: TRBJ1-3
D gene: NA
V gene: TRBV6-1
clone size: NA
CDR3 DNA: TGTGCCAGCAGTGATCCCCTGCGGGGAGTATCTGGAAACACCATATATTTT
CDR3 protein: CASSDPLRGVSGNTIYF

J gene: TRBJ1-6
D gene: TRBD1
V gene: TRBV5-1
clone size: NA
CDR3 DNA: TGCGCCAGCAGCTTGGACAGGGGTGGCAATTCACCCCTCCACTTT
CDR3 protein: CASSLDRGGNSPLHF

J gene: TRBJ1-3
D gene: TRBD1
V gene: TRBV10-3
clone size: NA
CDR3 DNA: TGTGCCGCCGGGACAGGGAAAGGTAACACCATATATTTT
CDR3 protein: CAAGTGKGNTIYF

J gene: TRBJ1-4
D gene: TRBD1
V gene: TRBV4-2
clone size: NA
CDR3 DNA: TGTGCCAGCAGCCAGTCCGGGACAGGGGTTGAAAAACTGTTTTTT
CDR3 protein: CASSQSGTGVEKLFF

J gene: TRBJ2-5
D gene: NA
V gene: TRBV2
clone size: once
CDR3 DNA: TGTGCCAGCAGTTTTAAAGAGACCCAGTACTTC
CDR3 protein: CASSFKETQYF

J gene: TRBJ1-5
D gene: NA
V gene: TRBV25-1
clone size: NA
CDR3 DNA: TGTGCCAGCAGTGATTCGGGAAATCAGCCCCAGCATTTT
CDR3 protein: CASSDSGNQPQHF

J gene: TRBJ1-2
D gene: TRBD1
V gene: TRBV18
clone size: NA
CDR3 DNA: TGTGCCAGCTCGCCCGGGACAGATCCTTATGGCTACACCTTC
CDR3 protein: CASSPGTDPYGYTF

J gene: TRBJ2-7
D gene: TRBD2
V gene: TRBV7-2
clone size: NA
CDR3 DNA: TGTGCCAGCAGCCGCACTAGCGGGGGCTACGAGCAGTACTTC
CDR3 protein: CASSRTSGGYEQYF

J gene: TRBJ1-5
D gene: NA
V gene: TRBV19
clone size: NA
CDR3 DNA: TGTGCCAGTAGTGACAACCCTAGCAATCAGCCCCAGCATTTT
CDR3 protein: CASSDNPSNQPQHF

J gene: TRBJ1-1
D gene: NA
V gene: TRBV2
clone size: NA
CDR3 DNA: TGTGCCAGCAGTGAGGGGACACCCGACACTGAAGCTTTCTTT
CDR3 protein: CASSEGTPDTEAFF

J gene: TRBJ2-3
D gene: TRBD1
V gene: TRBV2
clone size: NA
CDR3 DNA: TGTGCCAGCAGTGGAGGGCAGGGGGTAAGCACAGATACGCAGTATTTT
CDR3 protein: CASSGGQGVSTDTQYF

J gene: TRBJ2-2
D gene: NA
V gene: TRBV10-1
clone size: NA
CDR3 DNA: TGCGCCAGTCGTGCAGACACCGGGGAGCTGTTTTTT
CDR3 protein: CASRADTGELFF

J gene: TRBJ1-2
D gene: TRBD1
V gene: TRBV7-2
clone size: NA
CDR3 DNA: TGTGCCAGCAGCTCGGACAGGTTCGGCTATGGCTACACCTTC
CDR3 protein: CASSSDRFGYGYTF

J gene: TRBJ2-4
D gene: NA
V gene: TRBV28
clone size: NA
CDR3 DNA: TGTGCCAGCAGGGAGAGGGGGACAGCCAAAAACATTCAGTACTTC
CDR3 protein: CASRERGTAKNIQYF

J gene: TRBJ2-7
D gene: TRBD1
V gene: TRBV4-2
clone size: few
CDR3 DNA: TGTGCCAGCAGCCAAGATCTAGGGACAGTGGAGCAGTACTTC
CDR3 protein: CASSQDLGTVEQYF

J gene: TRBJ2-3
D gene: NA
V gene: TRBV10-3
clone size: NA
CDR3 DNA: TGTGCCATCAGTGAGACGGACATCACAGATACGCAGTATTTT
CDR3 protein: CAISETDITDTQYF

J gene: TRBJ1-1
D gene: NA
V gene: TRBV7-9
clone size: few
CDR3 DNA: TGTGCCAGCAGATTACAGAACACTGAAGCTTTCTTT
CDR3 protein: CASRLQNTEAFF

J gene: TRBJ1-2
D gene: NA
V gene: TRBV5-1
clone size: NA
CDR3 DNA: TGCGCCAGCAGCTTGGTCACAGCAACCGATGGCTACACCTTC
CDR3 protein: CASSLVTATDGYTF

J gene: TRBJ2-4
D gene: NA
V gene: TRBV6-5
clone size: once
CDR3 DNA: TGTGCCAGCAGTTACTCGACACTCCAAAAAAACATTCAGTACTTC
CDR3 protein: CASSYSTLQKNIQYF

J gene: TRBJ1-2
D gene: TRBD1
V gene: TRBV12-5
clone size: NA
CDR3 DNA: TGTGCTAGTGGTTTGGTAACAGGGGGCTACTATGGCTACACCTTC
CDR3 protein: CASGLVTGGYYGYTF

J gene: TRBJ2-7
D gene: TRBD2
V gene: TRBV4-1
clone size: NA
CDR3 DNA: TGCGCCAGCAGCCTCCGGACTAGCGGCTCCTACGAGCAGTACTTC
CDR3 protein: CASSLRTSGSYEQYF

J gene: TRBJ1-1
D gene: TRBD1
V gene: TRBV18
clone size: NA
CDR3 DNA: TGTGCCAGCTCACCTTCTCAGGGGGGCTCGGTGAACACTGAAGCTTTCTTT
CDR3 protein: CASSPSQGGSVNTEAFF

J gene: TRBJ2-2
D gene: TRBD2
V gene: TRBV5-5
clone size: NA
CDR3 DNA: TGTGCCAGCAGCTCCCCTCCGGGGGGGAGTAACACCGGGGAGCTGTTTTTT
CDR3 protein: CASSSPPGGSNTGELFF

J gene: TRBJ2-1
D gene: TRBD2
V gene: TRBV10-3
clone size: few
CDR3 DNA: TGTGCCATCGGGGAGACCCCGGGGGGTGAGCAGTTCTTC
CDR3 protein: CAIGETPGGEQFF

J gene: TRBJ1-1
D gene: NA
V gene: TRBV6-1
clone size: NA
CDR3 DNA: TGTGCCAGCAGTGCCGTGACGGGAAGGAACACTGAAGCTTTCTTT
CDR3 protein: CASSAVTGRNTEAFF

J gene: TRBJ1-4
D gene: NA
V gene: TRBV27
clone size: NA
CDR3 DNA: TGTGCCAGCTCTCACAGGGACGAAAAACTGTTTTTT
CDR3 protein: CASSHRDEKLFF

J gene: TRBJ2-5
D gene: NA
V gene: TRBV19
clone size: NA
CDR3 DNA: TGTGCCAGTAGTATAGGGGAAGGGGTCGGCGAGACCCAGTACTTC
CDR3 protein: CASSIGEGVGETQYF

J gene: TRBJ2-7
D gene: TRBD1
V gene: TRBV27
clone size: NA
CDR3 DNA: TGTGCCAGCAGTGCAGGGGGAAGTCTAAGGGAGCAGTACTTC
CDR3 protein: CASSAGGSLREQYF

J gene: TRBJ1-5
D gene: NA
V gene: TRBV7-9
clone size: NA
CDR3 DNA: TGTGCCAGCAGCTCATGGGGTAGGGGTAGCAATCAGCCCCAGCATTTT
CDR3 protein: CASSSWGRGSNQPQHF

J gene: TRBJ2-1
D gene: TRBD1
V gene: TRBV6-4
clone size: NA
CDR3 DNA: TGTGCCAGCAGCGATTTTTCCAGGGGGCTAGGGGAGCAGTTCTTC
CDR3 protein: CASSDFSRGLGEQFF

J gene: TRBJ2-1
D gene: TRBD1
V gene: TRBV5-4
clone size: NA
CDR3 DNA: TGTGCCAGCAGTACTGACAGGGGGCAAAATGAGCAGTTCTTC
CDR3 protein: CASSTDRGQNEQFF

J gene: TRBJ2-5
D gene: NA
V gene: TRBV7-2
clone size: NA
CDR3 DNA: TGTGCCAGCAGCTTAGTGTACCGGGGTAGGCAAGAGACCCAGTACTTC
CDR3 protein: CASSLVYRGRQETQYF

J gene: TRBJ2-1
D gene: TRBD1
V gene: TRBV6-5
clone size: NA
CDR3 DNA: TGTGCCAGCGGACAGGGGAGCTCCTACAATGAGCAGTTCTTC
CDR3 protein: CASGQGSSYNEQFF

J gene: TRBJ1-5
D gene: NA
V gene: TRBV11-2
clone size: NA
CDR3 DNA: TGTGCCAGCAGCTTATCCCTAAATCAGCCCCAGCATTTT
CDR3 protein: CASSLSLNQPQHF

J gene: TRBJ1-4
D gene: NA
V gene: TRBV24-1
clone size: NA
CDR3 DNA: TGTGCCACAGAAACGCGCCTAAATGAAAAACTGTTTTTT
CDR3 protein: CATETRLNEKLFF

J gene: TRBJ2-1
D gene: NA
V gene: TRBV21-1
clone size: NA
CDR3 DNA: TGTGCCAGCAGCCCAGACTATACGACCTACAATGAGCAGTTCTTC
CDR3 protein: CASSPDYTTYNEQFF

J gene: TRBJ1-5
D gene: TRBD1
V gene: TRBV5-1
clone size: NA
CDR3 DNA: TGCGCCAGCAGCTTGGTAGGGGACAGTAATCAGCCCCAGCATTTT
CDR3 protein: CASSLVGDSNQPQHF

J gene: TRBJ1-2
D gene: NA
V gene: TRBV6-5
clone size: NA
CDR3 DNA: TGTGCCAGCAGTTACTCGAGGCGCGGTGGTTTCGGCTACACCTTC
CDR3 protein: CASSYSRRGGFGYTF

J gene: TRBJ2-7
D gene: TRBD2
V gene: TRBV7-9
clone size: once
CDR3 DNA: TGTGCCAGCAGCAGGCCCGGGGGGGCATACGAGCAGTACTTC
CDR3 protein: CASSRPGGAYEQYF

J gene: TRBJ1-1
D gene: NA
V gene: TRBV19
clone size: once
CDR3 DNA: TGTGCCAGTAGTATAGGCGGGTTGGTGAACACTGAAGCTTTCTTT
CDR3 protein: CASSIGGLVNTEAFF

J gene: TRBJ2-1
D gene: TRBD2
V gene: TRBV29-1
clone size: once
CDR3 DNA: TGCAGCGTGAACCTAGCGGGGGGTTACAATGAGCAGTTCTTC
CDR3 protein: CSVNLAGGYNEQFF

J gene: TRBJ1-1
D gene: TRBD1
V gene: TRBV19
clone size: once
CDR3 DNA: TGTGCCAGTAATAGGGTTCAGGGGGCCTACACTGAAGCTTTCTTT
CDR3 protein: CASNRVQGAYTEAFF